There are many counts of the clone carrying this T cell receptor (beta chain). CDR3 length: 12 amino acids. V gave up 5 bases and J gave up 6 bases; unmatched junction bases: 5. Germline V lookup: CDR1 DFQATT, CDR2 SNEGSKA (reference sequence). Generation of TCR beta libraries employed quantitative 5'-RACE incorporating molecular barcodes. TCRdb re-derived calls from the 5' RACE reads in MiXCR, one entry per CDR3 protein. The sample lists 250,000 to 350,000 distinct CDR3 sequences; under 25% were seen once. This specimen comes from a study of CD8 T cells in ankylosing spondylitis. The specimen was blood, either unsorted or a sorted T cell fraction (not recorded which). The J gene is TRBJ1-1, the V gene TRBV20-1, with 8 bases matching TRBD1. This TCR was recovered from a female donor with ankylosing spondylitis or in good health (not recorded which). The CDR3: CSAQDRGAEAFF. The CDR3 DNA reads TGCAGTGCTCAAGACAGGGGTGCTGAAGCTTTCTTT.